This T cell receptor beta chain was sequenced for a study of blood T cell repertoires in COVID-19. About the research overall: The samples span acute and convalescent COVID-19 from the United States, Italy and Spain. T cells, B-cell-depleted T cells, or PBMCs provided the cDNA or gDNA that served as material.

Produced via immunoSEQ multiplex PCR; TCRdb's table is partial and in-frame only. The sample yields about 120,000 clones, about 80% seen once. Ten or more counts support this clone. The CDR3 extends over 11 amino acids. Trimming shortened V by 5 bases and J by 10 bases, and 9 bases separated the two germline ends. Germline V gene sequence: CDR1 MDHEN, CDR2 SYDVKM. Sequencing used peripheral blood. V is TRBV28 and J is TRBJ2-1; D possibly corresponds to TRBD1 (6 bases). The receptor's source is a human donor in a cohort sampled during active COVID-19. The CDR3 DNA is TGTGCCAGCAGTCCCGACAGGGAGCAGTTCTTC. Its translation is CASSPDREQFF. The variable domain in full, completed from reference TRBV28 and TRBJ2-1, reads DVKVTQSSRYLVKRTGEKVFLECVQDMDHENMFWYRQDPGLGLRLIYFSYDVKMKEKGDIPEGYSVSREKKERFSLILESASTNQTSMYLCASSPDREQFFGPGTRLTVL.